Following are 32 T cell receptor beta chains from one sample sequenced in a study of T cells in localized non-small cell lung cancer. The table came from immunoSEQ multiplex PCR; TCRdb's copy has only in-frame clones and leaves some out. The sample records approximately 30,000 clones, roughly 90% being singletons. Sequencing was performed on peripheral blood, taken before any cancer treatment. The source is a woman aged 18 to 55 with stage I lung adenocarcinoma.

The chain is built from TRBV5-1 and TRBJ2-5, with 9 positions matching TRBD1. CDR3 length: 14 amino acids. V lost 2 bases to trimming and J lost 6 bases; unmatched junction nucleotides: 5. The germline CDR1 and CDR2 sequences are SGHRS and YFSETQ. The CDR3 here is CASSFGTGWQTQYF. The CDR3 DNA follows: TGCGCCAGCAGCTTCGGGACAGGGTGGCAGACCCAGTACTTC.

CDR3 nucleotides: TGTGCCTGGAGTCGAGACAACCAACGGGGTGAAGCTTTCTTT. This translates into CAWSRDNQRGEAFF. This chain joins TRBV30 and TRBJ1-1; D call uncertain. The ends were cut back, 2 bases at V and 7 bases at J, with 17 bases in the middle. CDR1 is GTSNPN, CDR2 SVGIG, per germline (reference sequence). CDR3 length: 14 residues.

This clone has just a few counts. The genes are TRBV11-2 and TRBJ2-7; D might be TRBD1 (6 bases). V lost 5 bases to trimming and J lost 0 bases, with 8 bases between them. Germline V lookup: CDR1 SGHAT, CDR2 FQNNGV. The CDR3 has 13 amino acids. The CDR3 nucleotides read TGTGCCAGCAGCAGGGACAACTCCTACGAGCAGTACTTC. Amino acids: CASSRDNSYEQYF.

The chain has TRBV30 and TRBJ1-4, with unresolved D. V lost 5 bases to trimming and J lost 5 bases, with 18 bases between them. In germline, CDR1 is GTSNPN, CDR2 SVGIG (reference sequence). The CDR3 spans 15 residues. The CDR3 DNA is TGTGCCTGGTCCCAAGGGCCTACGGGGAATGAAAAACTGTTTTTT. Encoded protein: CAWSQGPTGNEKLFF.

This rearrangement joins TRBV27 to TRBJ2-3, with D possibly being TRBD2 (5 bases). This CDR3 is built from 15 residues. V was cut by 6 bases and J by 0 bases, with 13 bases left in between. The germline CDR1 and CDR2 sequences are MNHEY and SMNVEV (reference sequence). For the CDR3, the DNA is TGTGCCAGCAGGAGAAGGGAGACTAGCACAGATACGCAGTATTTT. Translation: CASRRRETSTDTQYF.

This chain joins TRBV18 and TRBJ1-5, with D uncertain. The V gene's germline CDR1 is KGHSH and CDR2 LQKENI. Trimming took off 3 bases at V and 5 bases at J, with 8 bases between the two ends. The CDR3 runs 13 residues. The CDR3 reads CASSPFLDQPQHF. The CDR3 bases are TGTGCCAGCTCACCGTTTTTGGATCAGCCCCAGCATTTT.

The chain employs TRBV6-1 and TRBJ2-1; 8 nucleotides line up with TRBD1. The CDR3 totals 14 residues. Germline CDR1 and CDR2: MNHNS and SASEGT. V shed 6 bases, J shed 4 bases, and the junction held 5 bases outside the gene matches. The CDR3 region is CASSQGAIYNEQFF. The DNA for the CDR3 is TGTGCCAGCAGCCAGGGGGCGATTTACAATGAGCAGTTCTTC.

J is TRBJ2-1 and V is TRBV28, with TRBD2 matching 8 bases. V lost 6 bases and J lost 6; bases outside the gene matches: 10. The germline V gene has CDR1 MDHEN and CDR2 SYDVKM. The CDR3 loop spans 15 amino acids. For the CDR3, the DNA is TGTGCCAGCAGGCCGAGCGGGAGTACTTCCAATGAGCAGTTCTTC. The encoded protein is CASRPSGSTSNEQFF.

The rearrangement joins TRBV10-2 to TRBJ2-5, with 8 bases that match TRBD2. CDR1 is WSHSY and CDR2 is SAAADI in the germline V gene. The length of the CDR3 is 12 residues. This CDR3 reads CGTSGSRETQYF. DNA for the CDR3: TGCGGCACGAGCGGGAGCAGAGAGACCCAGTACTTC.

This clone was counted a single time. The chain employs TRBV30 and TRBJ1-1, with no clear D. CDR1 GTSNPN and CDR2 SVGIG come from the germline V gene (reference sequence). The CDR3 length is 14 residues. The germline V and J ends were trimmed by 2 bases and 0 bases, with 10 bases remaining between them. CDR3 loop: CAWSRLNLNTEAFF. The CDR3 coding sequence is TGTGCCTGGAGTCGTCTTAACTTGAACACTGAAGCTTTCTTT.

This chain uses TRBV19 with TRBJ2-1; TRBD2 matches at 7 bases. With V trimmed by 5 bases and J by 8 bases, 9 bases remained unmatched. Germline-derived CDR1 and CDR2 are LNHDA and SQIVND (reference sequence). This CDR3 comprises 14 residues. In DNA, the CDR3 is TGTGCCAGTAGTGATGGACTAGGTGTGTATGAGCAGTTCTTC. Translation: CASSDGLGVYEQFF.

The chain links TRBV2 to TRBJ2-7; D is possibly TRBD1 (6 bases). Germline V lookup: CDR1 SNHLY, CDR2 FYNNEI. V shed 3 bases and J shed 4 bases, with 13 bases lying between them. The CDR3 spans 14 residues. The CDR3 sequence: CASSETGVVYEQYF. The CDR3 nucleotides are TGTGCCAGCAGTGAGACAGGAGTTGTGTACGAGCAGTACTTC.

This clone has just one count. The chain has TRBV28 and TRBJ1-2, with a possible D match to TRBD1 (6 bases). This CDR3 is built from 12 residues. Germline V gene sequence: CDR1 MDHEN, CDR2 SYDVKM. V dropped 5 bases and J dropped 5 bases, with 9 bases sitting between them. The CDR3 nucleotides are TGTGCCAGCAGTCAGGGGATGTATGGCTACACCTTC. Translated, it gives CASSQGMYGYTF.

This clone was detected once. The chain is built from TRBV13 and TRBJ2-3; possible D gene TRBD2, 6 bases. V lost 5 bases and J lost 3, with 9 bases in between. This CDR3 is built from 13 residues. Looked up from germline, CDR1 is PRHDT and CDR2 is FYEKMQ (reference sequence). The CDR3 coding sequence is TGTGCCAGCAGCACCCGGGGGACAGATACGCAGTATTTT. It encodes CASSTRGTDTQYF.

The chain carries TRBV6-5 and TRBJ2-7; 10 positions match TRBD1. CDR3 size: 15 residues. V was pared by 3 bases and J by 3 bases, with 5 bases of the junction left unmatched. CDR1 and CDR2 from the germline V gene are MNHEY and SVGAGI. The CDR3 DNA reads as TGTGCCAGCAGTTATCAGGGACAGGGGAGCTACGAGCAGTACTTC. Encoded protein: CASSYQGQGSYEQYF.

The gene calls are TRBV7-2 and TRBJ2-7, with D maybe TRBD2 (5 bases). Trimming shortened V by 5 bases and J by 3 bases, and 11 bases separated the two germline ends. The length of the CDR3 is 13 residues. Germline V lookup: CDR1 SGHTA, CDR2 FQGNSA. The CDR3 DNA is TGTGCCAGCAGCGCCGTTCGGGGCTACGAGCAGTACTTC. Translating it yields CASSAVRGYEQYF. The full variable domain, with the rest looked up from reference TRBV7-2 and TRBJ2-7, is GAGVSQSPSNKVTEKGKDVELRCDPISGHTALYWYRQSLGQGLEFLIYFQGNSAPDKSGLPSDRFSAERTGGSVSTLTIQRTQQEDSAVYLCASSAVRGYEQYFGPGTRLTVT.

A single count supports this clone. The rearrangement joins TRBV19 to TRBJ2-7, with a tentative D call TRBD1 (6 bases). The V end lost 5 bases, the J end lost 3 bases, and 8 bases lay between the germline ends. The CDR3 loop spans 12 amino acids. Germline assignment: CDR1 LNHDA and CDR2 SQIVND (reference sequence). CDR3 protein: CASSPGHYEQYF. For the CDR3, the DNA is TGTGCCAGTAGTCCGGGACACTACGAGCAGTACTTC.

V usage is TRBV11-2 and J usage is TRBJ2-3, with TRBD2 matching over 8 bases. Germline CDR1 and CDR2: SGHAT and FQNNGV. The J segment lost 6 bases and the V segment lost 5 bases, leaving 1 base of the junction unmatched. The CDR3 runs to 12 residues. CDR3 DNA sequence: TGTGCCAGCAGCCGGGAGGGGGATACGCAGTATTTT. It codes for CASSREGDTQYF.

The chain employs TRBV5-8 and TRBJ1-1; D uncertain. Between the trimmed V and J ends, which lost 5 bases and 3 bases, there was a span of 14 bases. This CDR3 comprises 14 residues. CDR1 is SGHTS, CDR2 YDEGEE, per germline. CDR3 sequence: CASSSGELDTEAFF. The DNA for the CDR3 is TGTGCCAGCAGTTCAGGTGAATTGGACACTGAAGCTTTCTTT. Filled out from reference TRBV5-8 and TRBJ1-1, the complete variable domain reads EAGVTQSPTHLIKTRGQQATLRCSPISGHTSVYWYQQALGLGLQFLLWYDEGEERNRGNFPPRFSGRQFPNYSSELNVNALELEDSALYLCASSSGELDTEAFFGQGTRLTVV.

The chain links TRBV29-1 to TRBJ2-7; D is unclear. This CDR3 comprises 12 residues. The V end was cut by 3 bases, the J end by 2 bases, with 8 bases between. Per germline, CDR1 SQVTM and CDR2 ANQGSEA. For the CDR3, the DNA is TGCAGCGTTGACCGCAGGACCTACGAGCAGTACTTC. Translating it yields CSVDRRTYEQYF.

Here the CDR3 DNA reads TGTGCCAGCAGCTTTTTTCTTGCAACAGATACGCAGTATTTT. Its protein product is CASSFFLATDTQYF. The chain carries TRBV11-2 and TRBJ2-3, with D hard to call. This CDR3 comprises 14 residues. The germline V and J ends were trimmed by 3 bases and 3 bases, with 10 bases remaining between them. The germline V gene encodes CDR1 SGHAT and CDR2 FQNNGV.

The rearrangement links TRBV6-6 to TRBJ2-5, with D hard to call. This CDR3 is 12 amino acids long. Trimming shortened V by 2 bases and J by 3 bases, and 4 bases separated the two germline ends. CDR1 MNHNY and CDR2 SVGAGI come from the germline V gene (reference sequence). CDR3 coding DNA: TGTGCCAGCAGTTACATGGAAGAGACCCAGTACTTC. It yields the protein CASSYMEETQYF.

The gene calls are TRBV4-1 and TRBJ2-5, with TRBD2 matching 8 bases. The CDR3 extends over 15 amino acids. The V and J ends lost 1 base and 4 bases, in that order; junction bases with no gene match: 5. Germline values: CDR1 MGHRA, CDR2 YSYEKL. In nucleotides, the CDR3 is TGCGCCAGCAGCCAAGGGGGGCGGGAGGCAGAGACCCAGTACTTC. This translates into CASSQGGREAETQYF.

The chain carries TRBV6-6 and TRBJ2-5; D not certain. V lost 5 bases, J lost 0 bases, and 7 bases lay in between. Germline V gives CDR1 MNHNY, CDR2 SVGAGI (reference sequence). The CDR3 runs to 13 residues. CDR3 in amino acids: CASSRPYQETQYF. The CDR3 region has the DNA TGTGCCAGCAGTAGACCGTACCAAGAGACCCAGTACTTC.

The chain has TRBV11-3 and TRBJ2-1; no clear D. Germline lookup yields CDR1 SGHNT and CDR2 YENEEA. The CDR3 totals 14 residues. With 0 bases removed from V and 4 bases from J, the gap between germline ends came to 7 bases. In DNA form, the CDR3 reads TGTGCCAGCAGCTTAGAACAGTTATACAATGAGCAGTTCTTC. Its protein product is CASSLEQLYNEQFF.

CDR3 DNA: TGTGCCAGTAGTGAGTTCCCGGGAGCTCAAGAGACCCAGTACTTC. Translation gives CASSEFPGAQETQYF. The V call is TRBV19, the J call TRBJ2-5; TRBD2 is a possible D gene (6 bases). Trimming removed 5 bases at V and 2 bases at J, with 15 bases between. This CDR3 contains 15 residues. Germline CDR1 and CDR2: LNHDA and SQIVND (reference sequence).

The chain combines TRBV15 with TRBJ1-5; D gene unclear. Trimming took off 0 bases at V and 0 bases at J, with 15 bases between the two ends. Germline CDR1 reads LNHNV; CDR2 reads YYDKDF (reference sequence). This CDR3 comprises 18 residues. The CDR3 bases are TGTGCCACCAGCAGAGATGACTTTATGGGATATAGCAATCAGCCCCAGCATTTT. Translation: CATSRDDFMGYSNQPQHF.

V gene TRBV6-5 combines with J gene TRBJ1-2; D is possibly TRBD1 (5 bases). This CDR3 has 16 residues. Germline V lookup: CDR1 MNHEY, CDR2 SVGAGI. Trimming shortened V by 0 bases and J by 8 bases, and 19 bases separated the two germline ends. CDR3 residues: CASSYSLETGAGGYTF. Here the CDR3 DNA reads TGTGCCAGCAGTTACTCGCTGGAGACTGGGGCCGGCGGCTACACCTTC.

The V call is TRBV9, the J call TRBJ2-1; D not resolved. This CDR3 region has 14 residues. Germline V lookup: CDR1 SGDLS, CDR2 YYNGEE. V lost 0 bases and J lost 7, with 11 bases in between. Here the CDR3 reads CASSVEPLVNEQFF. The CDR3 DNA reads TGTGCCAGCAGCGTAGAGCCCCTAGTTAATGAGCAGTTCTTC.

The chain is built from TRBV30 and TRBJ2-1, with 11 bases aligning to TRBD2. The J segment lost 6 bases and the V segment lost 0 bases, leaving 4 bases of the junction unmatched. Germline CDR1 and CDR2: GTSNPN and SVGIG (reference sequence). This CDR3 is 15 amino acids long. DNA for the CDR3: TGTGCCTGGAGTGTCGGGACTAGCGGCTTCAATGAGCAGTTCTTC. Translating gives CAWSVGTSGFNEQFF. Filled out from reference TRBV30 and TRBJ2-1, the complete variable domain reads SQTIHQWPATLVQPVGSPLSLECTVEGTSNPNLYWYRQAAGRGLQLLFYSVGIGQISSEVPQNLSASRPQDRQFILSSKKLLLSDSGFYLCAWSVGTSGFNEQFFGPGTRLTVL.

V gene TRBV10-1 combines with J gene TRBJ2-2; tentative D call: TRBD2 (6 bases). CDR1 and CDR2 (germline): WNHNN, SYGVQD (reference sequence). V gave up 5 bases and J gave up 3 bases, with 13 bases separating them. CDR3 size: 15 residues. The CDR3 DNA reads as TGCGCCAGCAGTAGGACGGGAGCCGACACCGGGGAGCTGTTTTTT. Translation gives CASSRTGADTGELFF.

V and J are TRBV7-2 and TRBJ1-5, with D perhaps matching TRBD1 (5 bases). V was shortened by 1 base and J by 2 bases, with 6 bases between the two germline ends. The CDR3 loop spans 14 amino acids. CDR1 is SGHTA, CDR2 FQGNSA, per germline. CDR3 protein: CASSLGGGNQPQHF. CDR3 DNA: TGTGCCAGCAGCTTAGGGGGCGGCAATCAGCCCCAGCATTTT.